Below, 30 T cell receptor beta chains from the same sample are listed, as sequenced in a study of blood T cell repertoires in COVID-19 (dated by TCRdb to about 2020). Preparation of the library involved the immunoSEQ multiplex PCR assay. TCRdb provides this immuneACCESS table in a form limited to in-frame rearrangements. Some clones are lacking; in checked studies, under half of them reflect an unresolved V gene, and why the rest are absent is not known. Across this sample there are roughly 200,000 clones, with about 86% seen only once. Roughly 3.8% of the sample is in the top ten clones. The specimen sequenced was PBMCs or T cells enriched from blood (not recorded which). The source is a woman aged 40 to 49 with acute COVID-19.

The CDR3 here is CASSLFRDNEQYF. CDR3 DNA: TGTGCCAGCAGTTTATTTCGGGACAACGAGCAGTACTTC. The chain carries TRBV27 and TRBJ2-7, with D tentatively TRBD1 (6 bases). Trimming left V 1 base short and J 5 bases short, with 9 bases between. Germline CDR1 is MNHEY and CDR2 is SMNVEV (reference sequence). The CDR3 length is 13 residues.

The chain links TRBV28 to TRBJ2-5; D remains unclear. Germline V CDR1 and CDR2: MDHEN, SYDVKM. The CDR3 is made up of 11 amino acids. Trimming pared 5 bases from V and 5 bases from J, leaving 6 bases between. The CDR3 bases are TGTGCCAGCAGTCCCAGGGAGACCCAGTACTTC. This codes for CASSPRETQYF.

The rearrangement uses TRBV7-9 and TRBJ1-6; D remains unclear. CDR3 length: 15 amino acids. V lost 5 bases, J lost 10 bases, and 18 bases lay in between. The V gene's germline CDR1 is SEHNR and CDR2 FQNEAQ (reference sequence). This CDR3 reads CASSPGGYGESPLHF. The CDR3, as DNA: TGTGCCAGCAGCCCCGGTGGGTACGGGGAATCACCCCTCCACTTT.

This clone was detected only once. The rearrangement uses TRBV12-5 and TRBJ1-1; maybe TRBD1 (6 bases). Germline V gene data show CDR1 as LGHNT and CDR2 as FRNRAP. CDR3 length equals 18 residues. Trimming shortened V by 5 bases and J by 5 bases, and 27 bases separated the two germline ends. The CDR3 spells CASGPGRTGGRGGTEAFF. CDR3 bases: TGTGCTAGTGGTCCGGGGCGTACGGGGGGCAGGGGAGGGACTGAAGCTTTCTTT.

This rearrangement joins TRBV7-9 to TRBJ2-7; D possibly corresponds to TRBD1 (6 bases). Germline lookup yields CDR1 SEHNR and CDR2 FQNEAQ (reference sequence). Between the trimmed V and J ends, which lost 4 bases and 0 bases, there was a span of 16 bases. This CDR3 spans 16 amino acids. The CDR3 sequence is CASSSVGDTSSYEQYF. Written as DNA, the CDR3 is TGTGCCAGCAGCTCTGTCGGGGACACAAGCTCCTACGAGCAGTACTTC.

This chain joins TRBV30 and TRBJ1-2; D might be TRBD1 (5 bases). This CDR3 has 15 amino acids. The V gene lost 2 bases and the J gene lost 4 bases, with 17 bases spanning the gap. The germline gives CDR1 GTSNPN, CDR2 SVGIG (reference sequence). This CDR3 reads CAWSTPSAGGYGYTF. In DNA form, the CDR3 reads TGTGCCTGGAGTACCCCGTCAGCGGGGGGCTATGGCTACACCTTC.

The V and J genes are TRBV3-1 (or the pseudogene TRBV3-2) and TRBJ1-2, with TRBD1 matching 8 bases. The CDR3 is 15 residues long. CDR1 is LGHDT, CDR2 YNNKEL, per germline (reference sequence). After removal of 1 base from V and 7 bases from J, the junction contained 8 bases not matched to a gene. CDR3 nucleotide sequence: TGTGCCAGCAGCCAAGGACAGGGGATGTCGAGTGGCTACACCTTC. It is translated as CASSQGQGMSSGYTF.

This CDR3 reads CATSEEVGEAFF. CDR3 sequence (DNA): TGTGCCACCAGTGAAGAGGTTGGTGAAGCTTTCTTT. This chain links TRBV24-1 with TRBJ1-1; D unclear. Trimming cost V 4 bases and J 7 bases, with 9 bases left between them. The germline V gene has CDR1 KGHDR and CDR2 SFDVKD. This CDR3 has 12 amino acids.

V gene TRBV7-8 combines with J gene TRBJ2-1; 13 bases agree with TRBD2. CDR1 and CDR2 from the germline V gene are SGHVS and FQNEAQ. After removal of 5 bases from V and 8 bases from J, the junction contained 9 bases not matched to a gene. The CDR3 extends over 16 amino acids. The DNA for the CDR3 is TGTGCCAGCAGCCCCCGGACTAGCGGGAGCATGGATGAGCAGTTCTTC. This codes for CASSPRTSGSMDEQFF.

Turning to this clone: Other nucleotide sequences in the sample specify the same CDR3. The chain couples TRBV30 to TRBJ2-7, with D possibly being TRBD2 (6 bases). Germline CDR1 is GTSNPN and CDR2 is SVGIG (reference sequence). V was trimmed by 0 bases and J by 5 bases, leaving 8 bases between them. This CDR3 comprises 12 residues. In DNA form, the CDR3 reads TGTGCCTGGAGTGTGCGGGGAAACGAGCAGTACTTC. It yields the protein CAWSVRGNEQYF.

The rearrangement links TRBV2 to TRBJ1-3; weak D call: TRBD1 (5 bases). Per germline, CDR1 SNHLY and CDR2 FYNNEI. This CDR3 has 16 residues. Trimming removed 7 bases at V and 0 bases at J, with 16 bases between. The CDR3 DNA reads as TGTGCCAGCATAATTTCTCCGACAGCCTCTGGAAACACCATATATTTT. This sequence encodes CASIISPTASGNTIYF.

CDR3 nucleotides: TGTGCCAGCAGCGTAGTTGAGAGAGCGGACACCGGGGAGCTGTTTTTT. It encodes CASSVVERADTGELFF. The chain uses TRBV9 and TRBJ2-2; tentatively, D is TRBD2 (5 bases). Looked up from germline, CDR1 is SGDLS and CDR2 is YYNGEE. Trimming cost V 0 bases and J 3 bases, with 12 bases left between them. CDR3 length equals 16 residues.

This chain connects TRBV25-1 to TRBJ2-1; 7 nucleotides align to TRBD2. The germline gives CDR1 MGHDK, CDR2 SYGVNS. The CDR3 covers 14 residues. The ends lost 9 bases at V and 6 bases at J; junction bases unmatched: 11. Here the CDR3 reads CARPRLAGSNEQFF. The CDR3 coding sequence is TGTGCCAGACCCCGACTAGCCGGGAGCAATGAGCAGTTCTTC.

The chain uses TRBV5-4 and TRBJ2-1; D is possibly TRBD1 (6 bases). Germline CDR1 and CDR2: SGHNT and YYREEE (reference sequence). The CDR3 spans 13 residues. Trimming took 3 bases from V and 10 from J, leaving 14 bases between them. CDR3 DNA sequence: TGTGCCAGCAGCTCGACAGGCCGGGTCGAGCAGTTCTTC. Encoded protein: CASSSTGRVEQFF.

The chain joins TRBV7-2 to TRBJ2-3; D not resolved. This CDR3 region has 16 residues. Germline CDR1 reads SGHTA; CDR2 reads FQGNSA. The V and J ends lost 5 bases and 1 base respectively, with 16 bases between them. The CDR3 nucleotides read TGTGCCAGCAGCCCTAGTAAAGGCTGGGGCACAGATACGCAGTATTTT. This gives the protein CASSPSKGWGTDTQYF. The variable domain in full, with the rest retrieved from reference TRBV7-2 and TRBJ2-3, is GAGVSQSPSNKVTEKGKDVELRCDPISGHTALYWYRQSLGQGLEFLIYFQGNSAPDKSGLPSDRFSAERTGGSVSTLTIQRTQQEDSAVYLCASSPSKGWGTDTQYFGPGTRLTVL.

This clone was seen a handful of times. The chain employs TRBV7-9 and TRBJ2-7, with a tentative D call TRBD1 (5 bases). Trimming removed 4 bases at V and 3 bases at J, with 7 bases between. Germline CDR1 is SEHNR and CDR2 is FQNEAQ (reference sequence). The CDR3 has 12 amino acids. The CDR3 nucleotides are TGTGCCAGCAGCTCGGACATCTACGAGCAGTACTTC. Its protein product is CASSSDIYEQYF.

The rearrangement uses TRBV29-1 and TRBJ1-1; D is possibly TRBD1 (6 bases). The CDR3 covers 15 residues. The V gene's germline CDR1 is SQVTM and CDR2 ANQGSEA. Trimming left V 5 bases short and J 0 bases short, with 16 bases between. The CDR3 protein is CSVKGGGQLNTEAFF. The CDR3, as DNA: TGCAGCGTTAAAGGGGGGGGGCAGTTGAACACTGAAGCTTTCTTT.

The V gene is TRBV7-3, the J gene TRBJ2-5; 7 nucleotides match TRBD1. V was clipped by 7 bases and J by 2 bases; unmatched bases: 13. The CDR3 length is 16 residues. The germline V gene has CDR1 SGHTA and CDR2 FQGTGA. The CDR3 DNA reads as TGTGCCAGCACCTTCACAGGGGCCGGAGAGCAAGAGACCCAGTACTTC. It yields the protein CASTFTGAGEQETQYF.

In nucleotides, the CDR3 is TGTGCCAGCAGCCCGTTCCAGGGTCGGTCCTATGGCTACACCTTC. This encodes CASSPFQGRSYGYTF. The chain has TRBV11-2 and TRBJ1-2, with a possible D match to TRBD1 (5 bases). The CDR3 sequence is 15 residues long. Germline V CDR1 and CDR2: SGHAT, FQNNGV. Trimming removed 5 bases from V and 4 bases from J, with 17 bases in between.

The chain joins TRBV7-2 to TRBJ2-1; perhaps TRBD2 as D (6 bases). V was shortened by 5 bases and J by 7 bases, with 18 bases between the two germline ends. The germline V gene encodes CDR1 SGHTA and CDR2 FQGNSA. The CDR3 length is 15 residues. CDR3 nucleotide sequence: TGTGCCAGCAGCCCCGTCCCGGGACTCTATAATGAGCAGTTCTTC. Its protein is CASSPVPGLYNEQFF.

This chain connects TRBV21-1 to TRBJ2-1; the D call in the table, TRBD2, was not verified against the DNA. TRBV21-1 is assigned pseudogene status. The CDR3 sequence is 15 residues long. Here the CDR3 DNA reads TGTGCCAGCAGCCCAGCGGGAGGGTGGGGCAATGAGCAGTTCTTC. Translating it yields CASSPAGGWGNEQFF.

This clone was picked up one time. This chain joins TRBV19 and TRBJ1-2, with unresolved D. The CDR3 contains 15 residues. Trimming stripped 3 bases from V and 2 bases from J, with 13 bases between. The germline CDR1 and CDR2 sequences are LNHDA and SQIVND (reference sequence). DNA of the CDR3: TGTGCCAGTAGTATCTCGGGTGGTCAGAACTATGGCTACACCTTC. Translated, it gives CASSISGGQNYGYTF. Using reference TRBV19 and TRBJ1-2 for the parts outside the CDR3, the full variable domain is DGGITQSPKYLFRKEGQNVTLSCEQNLNHDAMYWYRQDPGQGLRLIYYSQIVNDFQKGDIAEGYSVSREKKESFPLTVTSAQKNPTAFYLCASSISGGQNYGYTFGSGTRLTVV.

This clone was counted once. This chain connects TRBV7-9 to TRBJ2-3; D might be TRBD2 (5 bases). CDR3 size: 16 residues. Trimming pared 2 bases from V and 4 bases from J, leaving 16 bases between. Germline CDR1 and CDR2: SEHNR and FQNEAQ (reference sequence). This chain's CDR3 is CASSLLGRRSPDTQYF. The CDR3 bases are TGTGCCAGCAGCTTATTGGGGAGAAGGTCCCCAGATACGCAGTATTTT.

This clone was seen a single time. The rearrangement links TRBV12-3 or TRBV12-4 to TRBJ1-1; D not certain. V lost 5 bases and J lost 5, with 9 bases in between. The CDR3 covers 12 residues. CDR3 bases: TGTGCCAGCAGTCCGGGGTTTACTGAAGCTTTCTTT. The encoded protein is CASSPGFTEAFF.

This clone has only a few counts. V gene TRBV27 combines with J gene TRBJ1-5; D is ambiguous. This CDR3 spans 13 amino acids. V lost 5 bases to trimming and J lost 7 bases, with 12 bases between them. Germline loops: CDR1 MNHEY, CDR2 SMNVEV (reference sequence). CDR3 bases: TGTGCCAGCAGTCCCAATTTAGCCCAGCCCCAGCATTTT. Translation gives CASSPNLAQPQHF.

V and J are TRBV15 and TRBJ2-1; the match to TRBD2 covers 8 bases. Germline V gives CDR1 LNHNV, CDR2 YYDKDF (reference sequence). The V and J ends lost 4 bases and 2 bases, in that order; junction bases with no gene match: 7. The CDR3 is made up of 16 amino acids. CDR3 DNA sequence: TGTGCCACCAGCATTTCTAGCGGGCCTCCCTACAATGAGCAGTTCTTC. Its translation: CATSISSGPPYNEQFF.

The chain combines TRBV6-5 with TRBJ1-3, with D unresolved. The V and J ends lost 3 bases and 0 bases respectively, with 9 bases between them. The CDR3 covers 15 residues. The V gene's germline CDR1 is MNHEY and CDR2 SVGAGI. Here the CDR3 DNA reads TGTGCCAGCAGTTATGGCGGGAGCTCTGGAAACACCATATATTTT. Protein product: CASSYGGSSGNTIYF.

Written as DNA, the CDR3 is TGTGCCAGCAGCCCCCGGGACACTGAAGCTTTCTTT. Protein: CASSPRDTEAFF. This sequence joins TRBV28 and TRBJ1-1; D not certain. Per germline, CDR1 MDHEN and CDR2 SYDVKM. Trimming took 6 bases from V and 3 from J, leaving 8 bases between them. This CDR3 region has 12 residues.

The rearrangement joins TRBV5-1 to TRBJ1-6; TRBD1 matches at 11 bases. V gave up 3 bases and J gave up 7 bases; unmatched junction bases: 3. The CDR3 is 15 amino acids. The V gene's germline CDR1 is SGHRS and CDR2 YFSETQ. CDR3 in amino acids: CASSWGQGVNSPLHF. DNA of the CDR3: TGCGCCAGCAGCTGGGGACAGGGGGTGAATTCACCCCTCCACTTT.

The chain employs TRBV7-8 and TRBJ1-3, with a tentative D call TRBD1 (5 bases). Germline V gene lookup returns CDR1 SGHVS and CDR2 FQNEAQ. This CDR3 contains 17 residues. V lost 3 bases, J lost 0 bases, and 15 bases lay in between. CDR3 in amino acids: CASSLGGFVGSGNTIYF. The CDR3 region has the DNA TGTGCCAGCAGCTTGGGGGGGTTTGTCGGCTCTGGAAACACCATATATTTT. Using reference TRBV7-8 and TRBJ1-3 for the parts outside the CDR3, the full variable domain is GAGVSQSPRYKVAKRGQDVALRCDPISGHVSLFWYQQALGQGPEFLTYFQNEAQLDKSGLPSDRFFAERPEGSVSTLKIQRTQQEDSAVYLCASSLGGFVGSGNTIYFGEGSWLTVV.